This T cell receptor beta chain was documented in a study of T cell clonality in common variable immunodeficiency. The protocol was immunoSEQ multiplex PCR, while the TCRdb copy is restricted to in-frame clones and leaves out a portion. The sample counts approximately 50,000 clones, none seen once; the ten largest own around 2%. The table lists this clone with many counts. Its antigen remains unknown. The read comes to an end 3 residues before the CDR3 does, leaving the germline J gene to fill in the end. V was cut by 5 bases and J by 0 bases, with 11 bases left in between. The CDR3 is 15 amino acids. Germline V lookup: CDR1 LNHDA, CDR2 SQIVND (reference sequence). General study results and limits: Shared TCRbeta clones were fewer between CVID subjects than controls.

The chain joins TRBV19 to TRBJ2-1; D gene uncertain. The specimen was peripheral blood mononuclear cells. This sequence originates from a person between 18 and 75 years old in good health. The covered CDR3 bases are TGTGCCAGTAGTGAAGACTTTAGCTCCTACAATGAG. It codes for CASSEDFSSYNE. The entire CDR3 protein is CASSEDFSSYNEQFF.